These T cell receptor beta chains were read from a single sample in a study of CD8 T cells in ankylosing spondylitis. TCRdb independently ran MiXCR on the 5' RACE reads; one entry per CDR3 protein. The sample lists about 500,000 distinct CDR3 sequences; about 5.4% were seen once. Sequenced material: blood, either unsorted or a sorted T cell fraction (not recorded which). These receptors were taken from a male donor with ankylosing spondylitis. Each CDR3 is given with its conserved first and last residue. D genes are given only for firm matches. Where a row states a size, it is once, few, many or the class of an expanded clone; other rows omit it.

>TRBD2|TRBJ2-5|TRBV6-2/TRBV6-3|many
CASSSGTSGGVWETQYF
TGTGCCAGCAGTTCCGGGACTAGCGGGGGGGTCTGGGAGACCCAGTACTTC
>-|TRBJ1-6|TRBV20-1|many
CSAIRRVSSPLHF
TGCAGTGCCATACGGAGGGTCAGTTCACCCCTCCACTTT
>-|TRBJ2-5|TRBV4-2|many
CDSSQDLGRTQYF
TGTGACAGCAGCCAAGATCTAGGCCGGACCCAGTACTTC
>-|TRBJ1-1|TRBV9|many
CASSPAGGFVNTEAFF
TGTGCCAGCAGCCCCGCGGGGGGTTTTGTGAACACTGAAGCTTTCTTT
>-|TRBJ2-1|TRBV6-2/TRBV6-3|many
CASTSGSYNEQFF
TGTGCCAGCACCTCTGGTTCGTACAATGAGCAGTTCTTC
>-|TRBJ2-1|TRBV9|many
CASSALGLSYNEQFF
TGTGCCAGCAGTGCCCTAGGCCTCTCCTACAATGAGCAGTTCTTC
>TRBD2|TRBJ2-7|TRBV10-3|many
CAIGTSGRSYEQYF
TGTGCCATCGGGACTAGCGGGCGTTCCTACGAGCAGTACTTC
>TRBD1|TRBJ2-1|TRBV6-1|few
CASSRHGQGRNEQFF
TGTGCCAGCAGTAGGCATGGACAGGGAAGGAATGAGCAGTTCTTC
>-|TRBJ1-1|TRBV20-1|few
CSAREGPQDGTEAFF
TGCAGTGCTAGAGAGGGACCGCAGGATGGCACTGAAGCTTTCTTT
>-|TRBJ2-1|TRBV5-6|once
CAIGPGVGWDNEQFF
TGTGCCATCGGCCCAGGGGTGGGTTGGGACAATGAGCAGTTCTTC
>-|TRBJ2-7|TRBV27|few
CASSQGRAQEQYF
TGTGCCAGCAGTCAGGGAAGGGCCCAGGAGCAGTACTTC
>TRBD2|TRBJ2-5|TRBV20-1|many
CSARDWSGVSETQYF
TGCAGTGCTAGAGATTGGAGCGGGGTTTCAGAGACCCAGTACTTC
>-|TRBJ2-7|TRBV5-1|many
CASSQQGYEQYF
TGTGCCAGCAGCCAACAGGGTTACGAGCAGTACTTC
>-|TRBJ2-5|TRBV7-2|many
CASSLNGGQETQYF
TGTGCCAGCAGCTTGAACGGGGGCCAAGAGACCCAGTACTTC
>-|TRBJ1-1|TRBV7-9|many
CASSLAVSGTEAFF
TGTGCCAGCAGCTTAGCTGTCTCAGGGACTGAAGCTTTCTTT
>-|TRBJ2-7|TRBV2|many
CASSTGFYEQYF
TGTGCCAGCAGTACAGGGTTCTACGAGCAGTACTTC
>-|TRBJ2-5|TRBV5-4|many
CASSVGSVETQYF
TGTGCCAGCAGCGTTGGGTCAGTGGAGACCCAGTACTTC
>-|TRBJ1-5|TRBV20-1|many
CSARRGGGSNQPQHF
TGCAGTGCTAGGAGGGGAGGAGGTAGCAATCAGCCCCAGCATTTT
>-|TRBJ2-7|TRBV4-2|few
CASSQPTGYEQYF
TGTGCCAGCAGCCAACCAACCGGCTACGAGCAGTACTTC
>-|TRBJ1-4|TRBV20-1|many
CSASNGRDGEKLFF
TGCAGTGCATCCAATGGTAGGGATGGAGAAAAACTGTTTTTT
>-|TRBJ1-2|TRBV12-3/TRBV12-4|many
CASSTDGQGYTF
TGTGCCAGCAGCACAGACGGACAAGGCTACACCTTC
>TRBD1|TRBJ2-1|TRBV7-9|many
CASSLTGLPLFNEQFF
TGTGCCAGCAGCTTGACAGGGCTTCCCCTTTTTAATGAGCAGTTCTTC
>-|TRBJ1-5|TRBV5-1|many
CASSLETNQPQHF
TGCGCCAGCAGCTTGGAAACGAATCAGCCCCAGCATTTT
>-|TRBJ1-2|TRBV12-3/TRBV12-4|few
CASSWADTLYGYTF
TGTGCCAGCAGTTGGGCAGACACCCTCTATGGCTACACCTTC
>TRBD2|TRBJ2-1|TRBV4-1|many
CASSQRLADNNEQFF
TGCGCCAGCAGCCAACGACTAGCAGACAACAATGAGCAGTTCTTC
>-|TRBJ2-1|TRBV29-1|many
CSVEGAYNEQFF
TGCAGCGTTGAAGGGGCCTACAATGAGCAGTTCTTC
>-|TRBJ1-3|TRBV4-1|few
CASSQAGVEPWHHF
TGCGCCAGCAGCCAAGCCGGGGTAGAGCCTTGGCACCATTTT
>TRBD2|TRBJ2-1|TRBV20-1|few
CCARGSGSSASYNEQFF
TGCTGTGCTAGAGGAAGCGGGAGTTCGGCATCCTACAATGAGCAGTTCTTC
>-|TRBJ2-5|TRBV7-2|many
CASSFIGETQYF
TGTGCCAGCAGCTTCATTGGGGAGACCCAGTACTTC
>-|TRBJ2-4|TRBV3-1|many
CASSQEAVNIQYF
TGTGCCAGCAGCCAAGAAGCGGTGAACATTCAGTACTTC
>-|TRBJ2-3|TRBV9|many
CASTVGGATDTQYF
TGTGCCAGCACAGTGGGGGGGGCTACAGATACGCAGTATTTT
>TRBD2|TRBJ2-3|TRBV5-1|many
CASSFSGTSGTDTQYF
TGCGCCAGCAGCTTTTCCGGGACTAGCGGCACAGATACGCAGTATTTT
>TRBD2|TRBJ2-1|TRBV27|-
CASRHGSGGIYNEQFF
TGTGCCAGCAGACATGGGAGCGGGGGAATCTACAATGAGCAGTTCTTC
>-|TRBJ1-6|TRBV20-1|many
CSARQGWYNSPLHF
TGCAGTGCTAGACAGGGCTGGTATAATTCACCCCTCCACTTT
>-|TRBJ2-7|TRBV5-1|many
CASSLVRNEQYF
TGCGCCAGCAGCTTGGTGCGGAACGAGCAGTACTTC
>-|TRBJ2-1|TRBV6-8|many
CASSRMDPYNEQFF
TGTGCCAGCAGTCGGATGGACCCGTACAATGAGCAGTTCTTC
>-|TRBJ1-5|TRBV4-3|many
CASSQKRQIGQPQHF
TGCGCCAGCAGCCAAAAAAGGCAGATAGGGCAGCCCCAGCATTTT
>-|TRBJ1-5|TRBV6-1|-
CASSSARQPSNQPQHF
TGTGCCAGCAGCTCCGCCCGACAGCCTAGCAATCAGCCCCAGCATTTT
>TRBD1|TRBJ2-2|TRBV29-1|many
CSVVWTGGRLTGELFF
TGCAGCGTTGTGTGGACAGGGGGTCGTCTCACCGGGGAGCTGTTTTTT
>TRBD1|TRBJ2-3|TRBV29-1|many
CSAPGQGEGTQYF
TGCAGCGCCCCGGGACAGGGGGAGGGTACGCAGTATTTT
>TRBD1|TRBJ1-2|TRBV10-3|many
CAISESDRRRVYGYTF
TGTGCCATCAGTGAGTCGGACAGGCGGCGGGTCTATGGCTACACCTTC
>TRBD2|TRBJ2-1|TRBV5-1|many
CASSPTSGRLEEQFF
TGCGCCAGCAGCCCGACTAGCGGGAGACTCGAGGAGCAGTTCTTC
>-|TRBJ1-2|TRBV5-6|-
CARGPGTLGGYTF
TGTGCCAGGGGCCCCGGGACACTGGGCGGCTACACCTTC
>TRBD2|TRBJ2-1|TRBV9|many
CASSVGTSGMPNEQFF
TGTGCCAGCAGCGTAGGGACTAGCGGGATGCCCAATGAGCAGTTCTTC
>-|TRBJ2-7|TRBV5-1|few
CASSLMGVGEQYF
TGCGCCAGCAGCTTGATGGGGGTTGGAGAGCAGTACTTC
>-|TRBJ1-5|TRBV6-1|many
CASSPGTPGGSNQPQHF
TGTGCCAGCAGCCCGGGCACGCCCGGTGGGAGCAATCAGCCCCAGCATTTT
>-|TRBJ2-2|TRBV28|many
CASRSHANTGELFF
TGTGCCAGCAGATCTCACGCGAACACCGGGGAGCTGTTTTTT
>TRBD1|TRBJ1-1|TRBV20-1|many
CSARPRTGWGAFF
TGCAGTGCTAGACCCAGGACAGGGTGGGGAGCTTTCTTT
>-|TRBJ1-1|TRBV4-1|few
CASSPLEGRGTEAFF
TGCGCCAGCAGCCCTCTGGAGGGGCGCGGCACTGAAGCTTTCTTT
>-|TRBJ2-3|TRBV4-3|many
CASSQRDPSTDTQYF
TGCGCCAGCAGCCAACGGGACCCAAGCACAGATACGCAGTATTTT
>-|TRBJ1-2|TRBV7-2|many
CASSKDRDPGLGYTF
TGTGCCAGCAGCAAAGACCGGGACCCCGGCCTTGGCTACACCTTC
>-|TRBJ2-5|TRBV28|many
CASRTQETQYF
TGTGCCAGCAGGACGCAAGAGACCCAGTACTTC
>-|TRBJ2-5|TRBV20-1|many
CSARALGETQYF
TGCAGTGCTAGGGCACTCGGAGAGACCCAGTACTTC
>-|TRBJ2-6|TRBV6-2/TRBV6-3|-
CASSYLVPPSGANVLTF
TGTGCCAGCAGTTATCTCGTCCCTCCCTCTGGGGCCAACGTCCTGACTTTC
>-|TRBJ2-5|TRBV27|many
CASSPLGHQETQYF
TGTGCCAGCAGTCCCCTCGGGCACCAAGAGACCCAGTACTTC
>TRBD2|TRBJ2-1|TRBV4-2|-
CASSQDRGAGGLVRNFF
TGTGCCAGCAGCCAAGATCGGGGAGCGGGAGGGCTCGTCCGGAATTTCTTC
>TRBD2|TRBJ2-3|TRBV29-1|many
CSVQGISGSTDTQYF
TGCAGCGTTCAGGGGATTAGCGGGAGTACAGATACGCAGTATTTT
>-|TRBJ2-7|TRBV20-1|-
CSARDFGRRPYEQYF
TGCAGTGCTAGAGATTTCGGCAGGCGGCCCTACGAGCAGTACTTC
>-|TRBJ2-7|TRBV4-2|few
CASSQDRTIYEQYF
TGTGCCAGCAGCCAAGATAGGACTATCTACGAGCAGTACTTC